Described below is a single T cell receptor beta chain sequence and its context. The antigen it binds to is not known. There are no base qualities to consult, and no much larger clone falls within one base. Counted from cysteine to phenylalanine, this CDR3 has 15 amino acids. Only CDR3 DNA is held: 45 bases, read in frame from base 1. The germline V gene specifies SGHRS as CDR1 and YFSETQ as CDR2. For this chain, trimming is 1 base at the V end and 3 bases at the J end, and the number of junction bases without a gene match is 1. Whole blood was collected in K2EDTA tubes by collaborating institutions according to the institutions' own protocols. For TCRbeta analysis, collaborator samples were shipped as frozen whole blood, as isolated PBMCs, or as DNA extracted from either sample type. This entry belongs to a study of blood T cell repertoires in COVID-19 (dated by TCRdb to 2018 to 2020). For the wider study: Samples covering the acute and convalescent phases of COVID-19 were provided by collaborators in the United States, Italy and Spain. The prospective study material was composed of cDNA or gDNA derived from T cells, B-cell-depleted T cells, or PBMCs. Subjects who had been exposed to COVID-19, were actively infected with it, or had recovered from it provided the deeply sampled blood TCRbeta repertoires that made up the dataset. A freely available public database, intended as a resource for researchers studying the immune response to SARS-CoV-2, is where the repertoires were released. The samples were drawn from the first 160 participants of the ongoing ImmuneRACE study and from 1,254 subjects provided by 6 global collaborators. A de-identified subject ID, COVID-19 status, age in years and sex were almost always included in the sample metadata. Where available, HLA class I and class II types were taken from metadata supplied by the sample provider and were not determined by assay-based typing.

TCRbeta CDR3 regions were amplified from genomic DNA by means of the immunoSEQ Assay, a bias-controlled multiplex PCR. Per the authors' processing: Within the assay, amplification of reference gene primers was used to estimate how many nucleated cells each sample contained. To quantify the absolute abundance of each unique TCRbeta CDR3 rearrangement, sequence reads were collapsed and filtered. For each sample, productive Simpson clonality was calculated as the square root of Simpson's diversity index over productive rearrangements. Entries here come from immuneACCESS through TCRdb and include only in-frame sequences with V and J called. Some clones fail to appear in such tables; in the studies checked, an unresolved V gene covers under half of the shortfall, and the cause of the remainder is unknown. The D gene and trimming were derived from the DNA, and the V and J assignments and clone size from that table. The sample table holds 270,000 or so clones, of which around nine tenths were seen once. The top ten clonotypes cover about 8.6% of the sample.

General study outcomes and caveats: How much clinical and demographic metadata was included differed by source and by participant, and the metadata was provided uncurated.

Source material: peripheral blood. In this chain, TRBV5-1 is recombined with TRBJ2-1, with TRBD2 identical over 10 junction bases. This receptor was obtained from a man aged 40-55 years with active or convalescent COVID-19. The DNA is TGCGCCAGCAGCTTGACTAGCGGGATCTACAATGAGCAGTTCTTC. It is translated as CASSLTSGIYNEQFF. Joined to the reference TRBV5-1 and TRBJ2-1 proteins, this CDR3 gives the full variable domain: KAGVTQTPRYLIKTRGQQVTLSCSPISGHRSVSWYQQTPGQGLQFLFEYFSETQRNKGNFPGRFSGRQFSNSRSEMNVSTLELGDSALYLCASSLTSGIYNEQFFGPGTRLTVL.